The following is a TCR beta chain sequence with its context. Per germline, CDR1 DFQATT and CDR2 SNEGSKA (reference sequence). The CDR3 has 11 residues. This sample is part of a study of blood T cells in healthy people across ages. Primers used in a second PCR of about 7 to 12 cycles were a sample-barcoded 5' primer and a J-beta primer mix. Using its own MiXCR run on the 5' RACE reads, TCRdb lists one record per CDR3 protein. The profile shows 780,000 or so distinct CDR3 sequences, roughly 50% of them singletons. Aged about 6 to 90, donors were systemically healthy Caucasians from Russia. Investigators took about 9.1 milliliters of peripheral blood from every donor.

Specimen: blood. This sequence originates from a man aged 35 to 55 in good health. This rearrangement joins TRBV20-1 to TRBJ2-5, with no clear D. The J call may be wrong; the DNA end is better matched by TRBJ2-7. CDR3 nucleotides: TGCAGTGCTAGGGAAGTTTACGAGCAGTACTTC. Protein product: CSAREVYEQYF.